This TCR beta chain was profiled in a study of T cell responses to AZD1222 COVID-19 vaccine. Study results and limitations: Reportedly, nearly half the spike-specific TCRs target unmutated variant regions. Donors, mostly white British, included more females; clonal diversity was possibly underestimated. Spike-wide vaccine-associated CD4 TCRs dominated at 160-218 and 743-854.

Points on this clone: No antigen is known for it.

Sequencing used immunoSEQ multiplex PCR; TCRdb keeps in-frame clones, though not all of them. The sample has 99,000 or so clones, 80% to 90% seen once; the top ten hold more than 40%. The CDR3 loop spans 17 amino acids. Unmatched junction bases numbered 8, after V lost 4 bases and J lost 5 bases. From germline, CDR1 is MNHEY and CDR2 SMNVEV (reference sequence). The source was peripheral blood, collected 28 days after the second AZD1222 dose. The origin of this receptor is an adult who received the AZD1222 COVID-19 vaccine. The chain employs TRBV27 and TRBJ2-2, with 12 positions matching TRBD2. The CDR3 is CASSSSTSGSFTGELFF. The CDR3 bases are TGTGCCAGCAGTTCCTCGACTAGCGGGAGTTTTACCGGGGAGCTGTTTTTT.